This TCR beta chain derives from a study of blood T cell repertoires in COVID-19. Generated by immunoSEQ multiplex PCR, the TCRdb table keeps only in-frame clones and is missing some. This sample carries under 200,000 clones, about 85% of them seen once, and the ten largest clones take 20% to 25%. The CDR3 contains 13 residues. The V gene end was trimmed by 8 bases and the J gene end by 6 bases; junction bases not matched to a gene: 5. The clonotype originates from a man between 60 and 75 years old with active or convalescent COVID-19. The J gene is TRBJ2-1, the V gene TRBV12-3 or TRBV12-4; 9 bases agree with TRBD1. Sequencing was done on a sample of peripheral blood. CDR3 sequence reads: CASGTGRINEQFF. Written as DNA, the CDR3 is TGTGCCAGCGGGACAGGGAGGATCAATGAGCAGTTCTTC.